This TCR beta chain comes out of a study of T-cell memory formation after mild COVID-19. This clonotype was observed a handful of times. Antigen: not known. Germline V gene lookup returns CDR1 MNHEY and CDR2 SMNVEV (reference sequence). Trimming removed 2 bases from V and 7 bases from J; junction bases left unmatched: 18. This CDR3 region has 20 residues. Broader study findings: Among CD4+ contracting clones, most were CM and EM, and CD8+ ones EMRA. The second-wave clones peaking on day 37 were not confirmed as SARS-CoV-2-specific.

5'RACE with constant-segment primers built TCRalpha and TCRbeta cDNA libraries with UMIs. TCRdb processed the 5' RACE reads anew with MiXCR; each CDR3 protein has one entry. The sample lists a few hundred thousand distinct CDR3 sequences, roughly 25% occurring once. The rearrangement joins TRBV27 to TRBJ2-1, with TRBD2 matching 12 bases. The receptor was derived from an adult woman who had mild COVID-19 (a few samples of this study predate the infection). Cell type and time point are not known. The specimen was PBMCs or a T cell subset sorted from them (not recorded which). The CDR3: CASSLVGAMGGLAGGNEQFF. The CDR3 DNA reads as TGTGCCAGCAGTTTAGTAGGGGCTATGGGAGGGCTAGCGGGAGGGAATGAGCAGTTCTTC.